This TCR beta chain was recovered during a study of shared T cell receptors in the human thymus. Germline V gene lookup returns CDR1 SGHAT and CDR2 FQNNGV. The CDR3 is 14 residues long. Trimming left V 3 bases short and J 6 bases short, with 12 bases between. TCRdb's table, derived via immunoSEQ multiplex PCR, lists solely in-frame clones and lacks some. Altogether about 380,000 clones are present, around 93% being singletons, with the ten largest covering approximately 0.02%. The sample consisted of thymocytes. V usage is TRBV11-2 and J usage is TRBJ2-1; D is possibly TRBD2 (6 bases). This TCR came from a human donor. The DNA for the CDR3 is TGTGCCAGCAGCTTCGTGGAGGGACCCAATGAGCAGTTCTTC. Protein sequence: CASSFVEGPNEQFF.